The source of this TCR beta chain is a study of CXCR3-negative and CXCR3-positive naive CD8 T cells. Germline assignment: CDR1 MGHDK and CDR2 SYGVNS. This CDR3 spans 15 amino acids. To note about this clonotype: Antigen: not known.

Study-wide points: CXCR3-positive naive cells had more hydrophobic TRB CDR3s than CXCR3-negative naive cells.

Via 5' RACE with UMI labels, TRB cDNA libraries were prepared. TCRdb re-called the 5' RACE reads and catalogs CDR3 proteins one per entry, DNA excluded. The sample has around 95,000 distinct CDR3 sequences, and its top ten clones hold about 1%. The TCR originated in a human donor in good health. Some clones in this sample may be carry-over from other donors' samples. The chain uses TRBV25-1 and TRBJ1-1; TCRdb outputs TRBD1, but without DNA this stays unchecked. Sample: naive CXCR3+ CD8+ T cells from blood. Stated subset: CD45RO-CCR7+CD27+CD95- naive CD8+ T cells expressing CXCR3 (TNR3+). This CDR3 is CASNDGRGFNTEAFF.